This TCR beta chain was obtained from a study of control samples from healthy donors and cancer patients. Profiled with immunoSEQ multiplex PCR; TCRdb holds only in-frame clones, not every one. The sample includes approximately 120,000 clones, more than 75% of them seen just once. CDR3 size: 15 residues. The V gene lost 5 bases and the J gene lost 0 bases, with 11 bases spanning the gap. Germline V gives CDR1 SGHAT, CDR2 FQNNGV. In its sample, this clone was seen a few times. The receptor was derived from a man between 40 and 49 years old in good health. Sequenced input: blood. The chain links TRBV11-2 to TRBJ2-1, with a possible D match to TRBD1 (6 bases). The CDR3 reads CASSTLTGSYNEQFF. CDR3 in DNA: TGTGCCAGCAGCACCCTGACAGGCTCCTACAATGAGCAGTTCTTC. Using reference TRBV11-2 and TRBJ2-1 for the parts outside the CDR3, the full variable domain is EAGVAQSPRYKIIEKRQSVAFWCNPISGHATLYWYQQILGQGPKLLIQFQNNGVVDDSQLPKDRFSAERLKGVDSTLKIQPAKLEDSAVYLCASSTLTGSYNEQFFGPGTRLTVL.